These T cell receptor beta chains were read from a single sample in a study of control samples from healthy donors and cancer patients. The data were produced by immunoSEQ multiplex PCR, yet TCRdb's version contains in-frame clones alone and is incomplete. This table has over 100,000 clones, 75% to 95% appearing once. What was sequenced was blood. Every receptor here comes from a middle-aged man in good health. Both conserved end residues are part of each CDR3. A D gene is named only where the DNA matches it firmly. Clone sizes are given selectively: once, few, many, or a class where the clone is expanded.

j_gene,v_gene,abundance,d_gene,CDR3nt,CDR3aa
TRBJ1-1,TRBV12-3/TRBV12-4,.,.,TGTGCCAGCAGTTTAAACCTGAACACTGAAGCTTTCTTT,CASSLNLNTEAFF
TRBJ1-2,TRBV13,.,.,TGTGCCAGTATATCACCGGGAGGCGATGTCAATGATGGCTATGGCTACACCTTC,CASISPGGDVNDGYGYTF
TRBJ2-3,TRBV5-1,.,TRBD2,TGCGCCAGCAGCTTTCTAGCGGGGGGCACAGATACGCAGTATTTT,CASSFLAGGTDTQYF
TRBJ1-6,TRBV6-5,.,.,TGTGCCAGCAGTTACTCCGACAGACAAGGGAATTCACCCCTCCACTTT,CASSYSDRQGNSPLHF
TRBJ1-2,TRBV2,.,.,TGTGCCAGCAGACAGCTGGGTAACTATGGCTACACCTTC,CASRQLGNYGYTF
TRBJ2-2,TRBV6-2/TRBV6-3,.,TRBD2,TGTGCCAGCAGTTACAGGCGACTAGCCTGGGACGGGGAGCTGTTTTTT,CASSYRRLAWDGELFF
TRBJ1-3,TRBV2,.,.,TGTGCCAGCAGTGTAACAGCTCTCACCATATATTTT,CASSVTALTIYF
TRBJ1-1,TRBV3-1/TRBV3-2,few,TRBD1,TGTGCCAGCAGCCAAGATCCGACAGGGAGGAACACTGAAGCTTTCTTT,CASSQDPTGRNTEAFF
TRBJ1-4,TRBV30,once,.,TGTGCCTGGACCCTACGGGGCAGGGGCAATGAAAAACTGTTTTTT,CAWTLRGRGNEKLFF
TRBJ2-2,TRBV11-2,.,.,TGTGCCAGCAGCTTAGGGCATTTCGCGAACACCGGGGAGCTGTTTTTT,CASSLGHFANTGELFF
TRBJ1-1,TRBV7-9,.,TRBD1,TGTGCCAGCAGACCGACCGGGACAGGGGGCGAAGCTTTCTTT,CASRPTGTGGEAFF
TRBJ1-1,TRBV5-1,.,.,TGCGCCAGCAGCCGGGGACGGGTCATGAACACTGAAGCTTTCTTT,CASSRGRVMNTEAFF
TRBJ2-7,TRBV4-1,.,.,TGCGCCAGCAGCCGACAACAGGGAACGGTCTACGAGCAGTACTTC,CASSRQQGTVYEQYF
TRBJ2-2,TRBV6-6,.,.,TGTGCCAGCAGTTACCCAGCCGCGGGTGGGGGGGAGCTGTTTTTT,CASSYPAAGGGELFF
TRBJ1-1,TRBV9,.,.,TGTGCCAGCAGCCCCAGACAAGACAGTGCAAACACTGAAGCTTTCTTT,CASSPRQDSANTEAFF
TRBJ1-1,TRBV19,.,.,TGTGCCAGTAGCCGCCTTGTGGGGACTGAAGCTTTCTTT,CASSRLVGTEAFF
TRBJ2-1,TRBV7-3,.,.,TGTGCCAGCAGCTTAACGAAAGGGGGCAATGAGCAGTTCTTC,CASSLTKGGNEQFF
TRBJ1-3,TRBV18,.,.,TGTGCCAGCTCACCTCCTGTTTTGCGCTCTGGAAACACCATATATTTT,CASSPPVLRSGNTIYF
TRBJ2-7,TRBV6-5,once,TRBD2,TGTGCCAGCAGTTCAACCAGCGGGGGGGTATCATACGAGCAGTACTTC,CASSSTSGGVSYEQYF
TRBJ1-6,TRBV9,.,TRBD1,TGTGCCAGCAGCGGGACAGGGTTCCCCCTCCACTTT,CASSGTGFPLHF
TRBJ1-1,TRBV12-5,.,TRBD1,TGTGCTAGTGGTTTGGTACTCACAGGGGGGGGGAACACTGAAGCTTTCTTT,CASGLVLTGGGNTEAFF
TRBJ1-6,TRBV9,.,.,TGTGCCAGCAGCCCCACCGTGGGTGAGTCCCTCCGCTCCTATAATTCACCCCTCCACTTT,CASSPTVGESLRSYNSPLHF
TRBJ1-1,TRBV5-4,once,.,TGTGCCAGCAGCTCCGGTGCAGCCACTGAAGCTTTCTTT,CASSSGAATEAFF
TRBJ2-3,TRBV30,.,TRBD1,TGTGCCCGGACTCCAGGGGGCCAAAGTGATACGCAGTATTTT,CARTPGGQSDTQYF
TRBJ2-2,TRBV3-1/TRBV3-2,.,.,TGTGCCAGCACCTACAGGGGAGGCGGGGAGCTGTTTTTT,CASTYRGGGELFF
TRBJ1-3,TRBV19,.,.,TGTGCCAGCAGACGGGACCGCGGAAACACCATATATTTT,CASRRDRGNTIYF
TRBJ2-5,TRBV27,.,.,TGTGCCAGCAGCTTATCGCAGGGGACGGGGGAGACCCAGTACTTC,CASSLSQGTGETQYF
TRBJ1-1,TRBV18,.,TRBD1,TGTGCCAGCTCACCCTACACTCGACAGGGTGAAGCTTTCTTT,CASSPYTRQGEAFF
TRBJ2-1,TRBV2,.,TRBD2,TGTGCCAGCAGGGAGCGGGGGGCCTATGGCCATGAGCAGTTCTTC,CASRERGAYGHEQFF
TRBJ2-7,TRBV7-9,.,TRBD2,TGTGCCAGCAGCTTAGGGACTAGTGCCGAGCAGTACTTC,CASSLGTSAEQYF
TRBJ1-4,TRBV19,.,TRBD1,TGTGCCAGTAGTATGGGACAGAGAAATGAAAAACTGTTTTTT,CASSMGQRNEKLFF
TRBJ2-1,TRBV6-6,.,TRBD2,TGTGCCAGCAGTTACGCGGGGGAATACAATGAGCAGTTCTTC,CASSYAGEYNEQFF
TRBJ2-5,TRBV10-2,.,TRBD2,TGCGCCAGCAGTGCACTAGCGGGGGGAGGTCAAGAGACCCAGTACTTC,CASSALAGGGQETQYF
TRBJ1-2,TRBV19,.,.,TGTGCCAGTAGTAGCCGGGGCGACTATGGCTACACCTTC,CASSSRGDYGYTF
TRBJ1-1,TRBV11-2,.,.,TGTGCCAGCAGCGCTCGGACTGAGGGCACTGAAGCTTTCTTT,CASSARTEGTEAFF
TRBJ1-1,TRBV5-1,.,TRBD1,TGCGCCAGCAGCTTGGGGACAGGTCCCCGGGGGATGAACACTGAAGCTTTCTTT,CASSLGTGPRGMNTEAFF
TRBJ1-1,TRBV10-3,.,.,TGTGCCATCAGATCCGGGTCACTGGATGAAGCTTTCTTT,CAIRSGSLDEAFF
TRBJ2-4,TRBV20-1,.,TRBD2,TGCAGTGCTAGTGCCCCAGCGGGGGTTACCAAAAACATTCAGTACTTC,CSASAPAGVTKNIQYF
TRBJ2-5,TRBV7-9,few,.,TGTGCCAGCAGCTTTTCCTCGCCGGAGACCCAGTACTTC,CASSFSSPETQYF
TRBJ2-7,TRBV27,.,.,TGTGCCAGCCGTAGCTCCTACGAGCAGTACTTC,CASRSSYEQYF
TRBJ2-2,TRBV30,.,.,TGTGCCTGGAGTGTATGGGGCAGGGGTAACACCGGGGAGCTGTTTTTT,CAWSVWGRGNTGELFF
TRBJ2-7,TRBV6-5,.,.,TGTGCCAGCAAGCAGGGGGGTAATTTTGGGCAGTACTTC,CASKQGGNFGQYF
TRBJ1-6,TRBV7-6,.,.,TGTGCCAGCAGCTTAATGTACGGTGAATATTCACCCCTCCACTTT,CASSLMYGEYSPLHF
TRBJ1-1,TRBV11-1,.,TRBD1,TGTGCCAGCAGCGAAACAGGGGCGGACACTGAAGCTTTCTTT,CASSETGADTEAFF
TRBJ2-4,TRBV18,.,.,TGTGCCAGCTCACCAATGGGGGGAAACATTCAGTACTTC,CASSPMGGNIQYF